This T cell receptor (beta chain) is drawn from a study of cytomegalovirus exposure and HLA in healthy donors. Vbeta (60) and Jbeta (13) primers were used in the PCR. Clones were sequenced by immunoSEQ multiplex PCR, and TCRdb holds only the in-frame ones, with some missing. The repertoire has about 190,000 clones, almost 80% of them found once; the top ten carry about 1.5%. The source is a woman younger than 35 in good health and CMV-seronegative. Material for sequencing was PBMCs.

The CDR3 DNA reads as TGTGCCAGCAGCTTAGCGGGGGCCGGGGAGACCCAGTACTTC. Its protein is CASSLAGAGETQYF. The rearrangement links TRBV7-3 to TRBJ2-5; TRBD2 is a possible D gene (7 bases). Trimming stripped 2 bases from V and 5 bases from J, with 12 bases between. CDR1 and CDR2 (germline): SGHTA, FQGTGA. The CDR3 runs to 14 residues.